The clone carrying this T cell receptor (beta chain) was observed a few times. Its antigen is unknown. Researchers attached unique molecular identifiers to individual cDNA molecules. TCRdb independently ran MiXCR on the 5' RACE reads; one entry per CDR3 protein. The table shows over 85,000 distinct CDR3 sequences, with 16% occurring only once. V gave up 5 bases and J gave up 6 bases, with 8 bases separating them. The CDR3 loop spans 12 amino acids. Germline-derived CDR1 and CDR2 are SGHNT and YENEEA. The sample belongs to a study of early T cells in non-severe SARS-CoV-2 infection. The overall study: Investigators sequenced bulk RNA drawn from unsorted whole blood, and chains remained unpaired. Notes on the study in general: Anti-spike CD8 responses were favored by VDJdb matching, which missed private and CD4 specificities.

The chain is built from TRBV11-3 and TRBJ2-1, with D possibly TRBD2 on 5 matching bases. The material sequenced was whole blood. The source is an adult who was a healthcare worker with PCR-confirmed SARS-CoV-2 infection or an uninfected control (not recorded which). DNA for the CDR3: TGTGCCAGCAGCCCCGCGGGCAATGAGCAGTTCTTC. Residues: CASSPAGNEQFF.